The rows below give T cell receptor beta chains drawn from one sample of a study of CD8+ T cells in alopecia areata. Libraries were prepared by immunoSEQ multiplex PCR; TCRdb keeps only in-frame clonotypes and omits some of them. This sample has 4,400 or so clones, with around 93% found just once. Sequencing was performed on skin, taken at week 4, from a patient treated with tofacitinib. The receptors originated from a human donor with alopecia areata. CDR3s include the opening cysteine and the closing phenylalanine or tryptophan. A D gene is named only where the DNA matches it firmly. The listing skips clone size in some rows; elsewhere it reads once, few, many or a size class.

clone size: NA; D gene: NA; V gene: TRBV4-3; J gene: TRBJ1-2; CDR3 protein: CASSQDNNYGYTF; CDR3 DNA: TGCGCCAGCAGCCAAGACAATAACTATGGCTACACCTTC
clone size: once; D gene: TRBD1; V gene: TRBV30; J gene: TRBJ1-2; CDR3 protein: CAWGPRDRVQGYTF; CDR3 DNA: TGTGCCTGGGGACCCCGGGACAGGGTACAGGGCTACACCTTC
clone size: NA; D gene: TRBD2; V gene: TRBV5-6; J gene: TRBJ2-7; CDR3 protein: CASSLRGGLGEQYF; CDR3 DNA: TGTGCCAGCAGCTTGAGGGGAGGGTTGGGCGAGCAGTACTTC
clone size: NA; D gene: NA; V gene: TRBV18; J gene: TRBJ2-2; CDR3 protein: CASSPPRLRQLANTGELFF; CDR3 DNA: TGTGCCAGCTCACCACCAAGGCTCCGGCAGCTTGCGAACACCGGGGAGCTGTTTTTT
clone size: NA; D gene: TRBD1; V gene: TRBV27; J gene: TRBJ1-2; CDR3 protein: CASSPGGGYGYTF; CDR3 DNA: TGTGCCAGCAGTCCAGGGGGGGGTTATGGCTACACCTTC
clone size: NA; D gene: NA; V gene: TRBV13; J gene: TRBJ2-5; CDR3 protein: CASSLVGRAQETQYF; CDR3 DNA: TGTGCCAGCAGCTTAGTTGGCAGGGCACAAGAGACCCAGTACTTC
clone size: NA; D gene: NA; V gene: TRBV2; J gene: TRBJ2-2; CDR3 protein: CASKATSTGELFF; CDR3 DNA: TGTGCCAGCAAAGCGACGTCCACCGGGGAGCTGTTTTTT
clone size: NA; D gene: TRBD1; V gene: TRBV6-4; J gene: TRBJ2-3; CDR3 protein: CASSDSRGQGTDTQYF; CDR3 DNA: TGTGCCAGCAGTGACTCGAGGGGACAGGGCACAGATACGCAGTATTTT
clone size: NA; D gene: NA; V gene: TRBV27; J gene: TRBJ2-7; CDR3 protein: CASSSPAGAYTEQYF; CDR3 DNA: TGTGCCAGCAGTAGCCCTGCAGGGGCCTATACCGAGCAGTACTTC
clone size: NA; D gene: TRBD1; V gene: TRBV5-1; J gene: TRBJ2-3; CDR3 protein: CASSVPTGDPGSTDTQYF; CDR3 DNA: TGCGCCAGCAGCGTACCAACAGGGGACCCAGGATCCACAGATACGCAGTATTTT
clone size: NA; D gene: NA; V gene: TRBV7-2; J gene: TRBJ2-7; CDR3 protein: CASSLAPGAMYEQYF; CDR3 DNA: TGTGCCAGCAGCTTAGCGCCGGGAGCCATGTACGAGCAGTACTTC
clone size: NA; D gene: TRBD1; V gene: TRBV10-3; J gene: TRBJ1-2; CDR3 protein: CAISDRGEGYTF; CDR3 DNA: TGTGCCATCAGTGACAGGGGGGAAGGCTACACCTTC
clone size: NA; D gene: NA; V gene: TRBV28; J gene: TRBJ1-1; CDR3 protein: CASSLLFHLNRMNTEAFF; CDR3 DNA: TGTGCCAGCAGTTTGCTCTTTCATCTAAACAGAATGAACACTGAAGCTTTCTTT
clone size: NA; D gene: NA; V gene: TRBV7-2; J gene: TRBJ2-5; CDR3 protein: CASSRNGGTREAQYF; CDR3 DNA: TGTGCCAGCAGCCGGAATGGGGGAACCCGAGAGGCCCAGTACTTC
clone size: NA; D gene: NA; V gene: TRBV4-3; J gene: TRBJ2-3; CDR3 protein: CASSQEKWDTQYF; CDR3 DNA: TGCGCCAGCAGCCAAGAGAAGTGGGATACGCAGTATTTT
clone size: NA; D gene: NA; V gene: TRBV5-1; J gene: TRBJ2-2; CDR3 protein: CASSLRQSTGELFF; CDR3 DNA: TGCGCCAGCAGCTTACGACAGAGCACCGGGGAGCTGTTTTTT
clone size: NA; D gene: NA; V gene: TRBV29-1; J gene: TRBJ1-5; CDR3 protein: CSVEWSRYSNQPQHF; CDR3 DNA: TGCAGCGTTGAATGGAGCCGATATAGCAATCAGCCCCAGCATTTT
clone size: NA; D gene: TRBD1; V gene: TRBV25-1; J gene: TRBJ1-1; CDR3 protein: CASSEQGAGDTEAFF; CDR3 DNA: TGTGCCAGCAGTGAACAGGGGGCCGGGGACACTGAAGCTTTCTTT
clone size: NA; D gene: NA; V gene: TRBV5-1; J gene: TRBJ2-7; CDR3 protein: CASSLVEISRKSYEQYF; CDR3 DNA: TGCGCCAGCAGCTTAGTGGAGATCAGCAGAAAGTCCTACGAGCAGTACTTC
clone size: NA; D gene: NA; V gene: TRBV5-1; J gene: TRBJ2-7; CDR3 protein: CASSGTPNYEQYF; CDR3 DNA: TGCGCCAGCAGCGGGACCCCTAACTACGAGCAGTACTTC
clone size: NA; D gene: NA; V gene: TRBV30; J gene: TRBJ2-7; CDR3 protein: CAWRIWGQTHEQYF; CDR3 DNA: TGTGCCTGGCGCATCTGGGGACAAACGCACGAGCAGTACTTC
clone size: once; D gene: NA; V gene: TRBV11-2; J gene: TRBJ1-6; CDR3 protein: CASSNSATPTF; CDR3 DNA: TGTGCCAGCAGCAACAGCGCCACTCCGACTTTT
clone size: NA; D gene: NA; V gene: TRBV2; J gene: TRBJ2-3; CDR3 protein: CASCSDADTQYF; CDR3 DNA: TGTGCCAGCTGTAGTGATGCAGATACGCAGTATTTT
clone size: NA; D gene: NA; V gene: TRBV6-1; J gene: TRBJ2-3; CDR3 protein: CASSETGKADTQYF; CDR3 DNA: TGTGCCAGCAGTGAAACAGGGAAGGCAGATACGCAGTATTTT
clone size: once; D gene: NA; V gene: TRBV6-1; J gene: TRBJ1-4; CDR3 protein: CASSERGTLKEKLFF; CDR3 DNA: TGTGCCAGCAGTGAACGAGGGACGTTAAAAGAAAAACTGTTTTTT
clone size: NA; D gene: NA; V gene: TRBV7-2; J gene: TRBJ1-1; CDR3 protein: CASSMGQNTEAFF; CDR3 DNA: TGTGCCAGCAGCATGGGACAAAACACTGAAGCTTTCTTT
clone size: NA; D gene: NA; V gene: TRBV7-9; J gene: TRBJ2-7; CDR3 protein: CASSLGYSYEQYF; CDR3 DNA: TGTGCCAGCAGCTTGGGATACTCCTACGAGCAGTACTTC
clone size: NA; D gene: NA; V gene: TRBV29-1; J gene: TRBJ2-3; CDR3 protein: CSVVLWDTQYF; CDR3 DNA: TGCAGCGTTGTACTCTGGGATACGCAGTATTTT